This is a list of T cell receptor beta chains from one sample in a study of cytomegalovirus exposure and HLA in healthy donors. TCRdb keeps only in-frame clones here, not all; method: immunoSEQ multiplex PCR. The sample records some 150,000 clones, roughly four fifths being singletons. Material: PBMCs. The receptors here all came from a man aged 35-49 years in good health and CMV-seropositive. Both conserved end residues are part of each CDR3. Each record gives: CDR3 protein, J gene, V gene.

CDR3 protein: CASSSPGTGELFF
J gene: TRBJ2-2
V gene: TRBV28

CDR3 protein: CASRGQKNTEAFF
J gene: TRBJ1-1
V gene: TRBV6-5

CDR3 protein: CASSLRTSGIGIETQYF
J gene: TRBJ2-5
V gene: TRBV7-2

CDR3 protein: CASLSGANFTYSNQPQHF
J gene: TRBJ1-5
V gene: TRBV5-3

CDR3 protein: CASSELGTGAWGTEAFF
J gene: TRBJ1-1
V gene: TRBV28

CDR3 protein: CASNPRQGTNTEAFF
J gene: TRBJ1-1
V gene: TRBV27

CDR3 protein: CASSRTTSGSYEQYF
J gene: TRBJ2-7
V gene: TRBV7-8

CDR3 protein: CASRTGAPNYGYTF
J gene: TRBJ1-2
V gene: TRBV2

CDR3 protein: CASSAQPSGNTIYF
J gene: TRBJ1-3
V gene: TRBV6-6

CDR3 protein: CAWSVLDRRFHF
J gene: TRBJ2-7
V gene: TRBV30

CDR3 protein: CASSETGGDTEAFF
J gene: TRBJ1-1
V gene: TRBV5-6

CDR3 protein: CASSPSGNTIYF
J gene: TRBJ1-3
V gene: TRBV19

CDR3 protein: CASSLRSRGNTEAFF
J gene: TRBJ1-1
V gene: TRBV7-6

CDR3 protein: CASSQELGSRSGPPYEQYF
J gene: TRBJ2-7
V gene: TRBV4-3

CDR3 protein: CASSHDRGYGYTF
J gene: TRBJ1-2
V gene: TRBV19

CDR3 protein: CASSYTDSGSETQYF
J gene: TRBJ2-5
V gene: TRBV6-5

CDR3 protein: CASSLGQGQETQYF
J gene: TRBJ2-5
V gene: TRBV18

CDR3 protein: CAIRGGLAGDTSTDTQYF
J gene: TRBJ2-3
V gene: TRBV10-3

CDR3 protein: CASSQGGESNEQFF
J gene: TRBJ2-1
V gene: TRBV4-3

CDR3 protein: CAISESSNSGANVLTF
J gene: TRBJ2-6
V gene: TRBV10-3

CDR3 protein: CASSPPVAANTGELFF
J gene: TRBJ2-2
V gene: TRBV18

CDR3 protein: CASSPPGTGGSEQYF
J gene: TRBJ2-7
V gene: TRBV18

CDR3 protein: CAWSGGGGNSPLHF
J gene: TRBJ1-6
V gene: TRBV30

CDR3 protein: CASSVKAGTANNEQFF
J gene: TRBJ2-1
V gene: TRBV5-1

CDR3 protein: CASVSAYEQYF
J gene: TRBJ2-7
V gene: TRBV28

CDR3 protein: CASSQGQGLIPHTEAFF
J gene: TRBJ1-1
V gene: TRBV11-2

CDR3 protein: CASSVSTGPLNEQFF
J gene: TRBJ2-1
V gene: TRBV9